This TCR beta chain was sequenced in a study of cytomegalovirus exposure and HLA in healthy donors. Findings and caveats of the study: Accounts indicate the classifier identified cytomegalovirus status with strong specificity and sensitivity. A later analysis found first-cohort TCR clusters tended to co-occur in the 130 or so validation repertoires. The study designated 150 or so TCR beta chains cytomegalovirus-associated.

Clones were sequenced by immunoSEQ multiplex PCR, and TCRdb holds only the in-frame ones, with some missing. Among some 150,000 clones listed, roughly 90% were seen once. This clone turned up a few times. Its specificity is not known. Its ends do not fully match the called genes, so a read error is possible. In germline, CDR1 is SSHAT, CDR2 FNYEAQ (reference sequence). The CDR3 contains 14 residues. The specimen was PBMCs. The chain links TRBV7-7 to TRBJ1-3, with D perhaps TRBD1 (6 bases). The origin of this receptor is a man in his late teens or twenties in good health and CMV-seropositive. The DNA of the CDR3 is TGTGCTAGCAGCTTAGACACAGGGTCCGGCACCATATATTTT. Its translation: CASSLDTGSGTIYF.